This T cell receptor (beta chain) comes out of a study of blood T cell repertoires in COVID-19. In the study overall: The United States, Italy and Spain provided the acute and convalescent COVID-19 samples.

Germline V gene lookup returns CDR1 SNHLY and CDR2 FYNNEI. The CDR3 runs to 13 residues. V lost 6 bases, J lost 5 bases, and 13 bases lay in between. The assay was immunoSEQ multiplex PCR, and TCRdb's table has in-frame clones only and misses some. The table shows under 250,000 clones, with 82% occurring only once. Sequenced sample: peripheral blood. This chain joins TRBV2 and TRBJ2-5; maybe TRBD2 (6 bases). This receptor was taken from an older woman with COVID-19, enrolled during active disease. The CDR3 loop is CASRTGTGETQYF. CDR3 nucleotide sequence: TGTGCCAGCAGGACCGGGACTGGGGAGACCCAGTACTTC.